One TCR beta chain is described in this entry. Its antigen is not identified. This entry belongs to a study of cytomegalovirus exposure and HLA in healthy donors. Study information: A previous analysis identified approximately 110 million unique TCR beta sequences derived from about 180 million T cells. Points from the study as a whole: The study listed under 200 cytomegalovirus-associated TCR beta chains.

The germline CDR1 and CDR2 sequences are SGHRS and YFSETQ. V was clipped by 1 base and J by 1 base, with 6 bases between them. The CDR3 has 13 residues. PCR employed 60 Vbeta and 13 Jbeta primers. Sequencing was performed with immunoSEQ multiplex PCR; in TCRdb, only in-frame clones are kept and a portion is missing. The data hold 90,000 to 150,000 clones, with 80% to 85% observed a single time. This clonotype originated in a woman aged 40 to 49 in good health and CMV-seronegative. The sequenced material came from PBMCs. V gene TRBV5-1 combines with J gene TRBJ2-7; perhaps TRBD2 as D (6 bases). This CDR3 reads CASSLRGSYEQYF. CDR3 in DNA: TGCGCCAGCAGCTTGCGGGGGTCCTACGAGCAGTACTTC.